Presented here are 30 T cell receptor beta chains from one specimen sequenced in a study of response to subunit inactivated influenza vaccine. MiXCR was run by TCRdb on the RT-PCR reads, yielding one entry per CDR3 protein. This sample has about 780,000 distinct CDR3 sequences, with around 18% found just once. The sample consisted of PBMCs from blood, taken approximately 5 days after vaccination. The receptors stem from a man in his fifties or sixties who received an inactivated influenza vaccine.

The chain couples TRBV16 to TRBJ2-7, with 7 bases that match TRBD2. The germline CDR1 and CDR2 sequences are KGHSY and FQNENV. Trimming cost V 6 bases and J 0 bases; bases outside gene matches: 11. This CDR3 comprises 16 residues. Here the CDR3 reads CASSLPAGESSYEQYF. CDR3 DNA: TGTGCCAGCAGTCTCCCGGCGGGGGAGAGCTCCTACGAGCAGTACTTC.

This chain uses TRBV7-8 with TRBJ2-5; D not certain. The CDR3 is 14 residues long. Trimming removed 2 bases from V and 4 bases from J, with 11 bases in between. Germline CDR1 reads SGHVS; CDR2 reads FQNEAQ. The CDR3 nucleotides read TGTGCCAGCAGCTTACGTAGAACTTCAGAGACCCAGTACTTC. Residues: CASSLRRTSETQYF.

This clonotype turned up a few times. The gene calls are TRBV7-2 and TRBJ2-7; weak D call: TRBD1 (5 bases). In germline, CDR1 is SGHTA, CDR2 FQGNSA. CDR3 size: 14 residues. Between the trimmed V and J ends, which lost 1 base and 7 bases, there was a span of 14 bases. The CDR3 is CASSLGQGSWEQYF. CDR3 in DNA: TGTGCCAGCAGCTTAGGTCAGGGCTCCTGGGAGCAGTACTTC.

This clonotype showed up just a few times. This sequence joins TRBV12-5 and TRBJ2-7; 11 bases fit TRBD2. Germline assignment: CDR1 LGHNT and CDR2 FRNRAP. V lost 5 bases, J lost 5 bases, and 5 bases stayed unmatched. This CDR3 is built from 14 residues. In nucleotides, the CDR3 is TGTGCTAGTGGTCACGGGACTAGCGGAGACGAGCAGTACTTC. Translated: CASGHGTSGDEQYF.

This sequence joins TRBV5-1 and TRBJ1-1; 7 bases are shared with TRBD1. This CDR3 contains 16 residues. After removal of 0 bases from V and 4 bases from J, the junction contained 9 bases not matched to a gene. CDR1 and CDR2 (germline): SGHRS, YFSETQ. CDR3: CASSLGGIDRATEAFF. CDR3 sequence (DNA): TGCGCCAGCAGCTTGGGGGGAATTGACAGGGCCACTGAAGCTTTCTTT.

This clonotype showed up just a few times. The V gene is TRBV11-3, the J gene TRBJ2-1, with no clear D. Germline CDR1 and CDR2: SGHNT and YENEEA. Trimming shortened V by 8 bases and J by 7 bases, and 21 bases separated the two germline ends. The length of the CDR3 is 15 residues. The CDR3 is CASSLSAGNSNEQFF. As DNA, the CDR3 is TGTGCCAGCTCGCTTTCGGCAGGAAATAGTAATGAGCAGTTCTTC.

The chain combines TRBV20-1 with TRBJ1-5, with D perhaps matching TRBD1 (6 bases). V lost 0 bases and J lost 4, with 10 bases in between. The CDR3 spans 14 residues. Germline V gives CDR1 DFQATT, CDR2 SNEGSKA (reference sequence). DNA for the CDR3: TGCAGTGCTAGAGACCTACAGGGTAATCAGCCCCAGCATTTT. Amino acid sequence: CSARDLQGNQPQHF.

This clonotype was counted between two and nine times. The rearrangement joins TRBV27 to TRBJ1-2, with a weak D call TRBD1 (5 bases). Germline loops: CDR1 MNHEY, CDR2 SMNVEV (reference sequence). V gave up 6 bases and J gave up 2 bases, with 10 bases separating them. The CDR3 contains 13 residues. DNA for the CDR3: TGTGCCAGCAGGCCGGGACGGAACTATGGCTACACCTTC. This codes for CASRPGRNYGYTF.

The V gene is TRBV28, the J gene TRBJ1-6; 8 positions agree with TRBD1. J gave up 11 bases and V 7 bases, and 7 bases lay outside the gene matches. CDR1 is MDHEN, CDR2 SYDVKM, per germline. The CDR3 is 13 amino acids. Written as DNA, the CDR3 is TGTGCCAGCACAGGGGGCGCAATGGCACCCCTCCACTTT. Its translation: CASTGGAMAPLHF.

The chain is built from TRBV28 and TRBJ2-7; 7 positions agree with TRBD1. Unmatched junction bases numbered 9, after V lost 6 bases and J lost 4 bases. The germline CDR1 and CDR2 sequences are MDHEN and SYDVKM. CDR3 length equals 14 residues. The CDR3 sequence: CASSVQGDYYEQYF. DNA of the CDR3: TGTGCCAGCAGCGTCCAGGGGGATTATTACGAGCAGTACTTC. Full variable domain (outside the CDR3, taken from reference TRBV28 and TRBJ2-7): DVKVTQSSRYLVKRTGEKVFLECVQDMDHENMFWYRQDPGLGLRLIYFSYDVKMKEKGDIPEGYSVSREKKERFSLILESASTNQTSMYLCASSVQGDYYEQYFGPGTRLTVT.

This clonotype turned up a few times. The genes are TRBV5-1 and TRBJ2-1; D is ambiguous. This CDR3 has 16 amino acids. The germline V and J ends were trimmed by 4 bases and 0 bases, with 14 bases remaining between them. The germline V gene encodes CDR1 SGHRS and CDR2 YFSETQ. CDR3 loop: CASSIPMTSSYNEQFF. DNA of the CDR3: TGCGCCAGCAGCATCCCTATGACGAGCTCCTACAATGAGCAGTTCTTC. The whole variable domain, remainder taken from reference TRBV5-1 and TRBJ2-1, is KAGVTQTPRYLIKTRGQQVTLSCSPISGHRSVSWYQQTPGQGLQFLFEYFSETQRNKGNFPGRFSGRQFSNSRSEMNVSTLELGDSALYLCASSIPMTSSYNEQFFGPGTRLTVL.

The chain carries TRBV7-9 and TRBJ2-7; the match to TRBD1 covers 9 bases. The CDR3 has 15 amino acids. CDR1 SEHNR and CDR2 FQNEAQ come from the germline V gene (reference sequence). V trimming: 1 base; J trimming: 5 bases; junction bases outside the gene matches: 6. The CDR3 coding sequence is TGTGCCAGCAGCTTAGTACAGGGGGCGAAGAACGAGCAGTACTTC. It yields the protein CASSLVQGAKNEQYF.

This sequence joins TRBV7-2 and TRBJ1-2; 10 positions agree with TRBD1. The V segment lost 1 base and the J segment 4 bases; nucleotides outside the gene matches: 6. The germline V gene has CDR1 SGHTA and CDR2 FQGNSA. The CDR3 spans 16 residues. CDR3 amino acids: CASSLETGGAIYGYTF. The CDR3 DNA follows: TGTGCCAGCAGCTTAGAGACAGGGGGCGCGATCTATGGCTACACCTTC.

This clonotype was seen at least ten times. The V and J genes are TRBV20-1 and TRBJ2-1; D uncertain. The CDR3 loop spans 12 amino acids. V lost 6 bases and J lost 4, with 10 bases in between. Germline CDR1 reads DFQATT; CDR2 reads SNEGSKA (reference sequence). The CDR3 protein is CSASSSYNEQFF. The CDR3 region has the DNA TGCAGTGCGTCTTCATCATACAATGAGCAGTTCTTC.

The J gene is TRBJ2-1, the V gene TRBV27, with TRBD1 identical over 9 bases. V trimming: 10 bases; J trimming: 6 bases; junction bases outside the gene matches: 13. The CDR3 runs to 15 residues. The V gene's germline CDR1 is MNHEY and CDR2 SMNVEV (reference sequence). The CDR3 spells CAISWDRDFFNEQFF. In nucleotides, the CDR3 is TGTGCCATCAGCTGGGACAGGGATTTTTTCAATGAGCAGTTCTTC.

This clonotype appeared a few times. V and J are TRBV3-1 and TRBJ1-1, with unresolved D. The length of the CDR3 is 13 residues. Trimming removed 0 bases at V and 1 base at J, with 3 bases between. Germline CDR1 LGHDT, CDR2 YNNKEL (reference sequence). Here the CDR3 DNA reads TGTGCCAGCAGCCAAGATGCGAACACTGAAGCTTTCTTT. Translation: CASSQDANTEAFF. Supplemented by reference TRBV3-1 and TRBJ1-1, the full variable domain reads DTAVSQTPKYLVTQMGNDKSIKCEQNLGHDTMYWYKQDSKKFLKIMFSYNNKELIINETVPNRFSPKSPDKAHLNLHINSLELGDSAVYFCASSQDANTEAFFGQGTRLTVV.

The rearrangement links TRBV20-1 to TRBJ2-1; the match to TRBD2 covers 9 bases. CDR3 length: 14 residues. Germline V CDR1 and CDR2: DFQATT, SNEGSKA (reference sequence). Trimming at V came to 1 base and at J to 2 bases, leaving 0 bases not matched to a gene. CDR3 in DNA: TGCAGTGCTAGAGGCGGGGGGGCCTACAATGAGCAGTTCTTC. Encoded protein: CSARGGGAYNEQFF.

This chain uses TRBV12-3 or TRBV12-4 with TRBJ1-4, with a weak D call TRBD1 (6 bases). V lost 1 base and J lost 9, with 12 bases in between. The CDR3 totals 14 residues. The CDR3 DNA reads TGTGCCAGCAGTTTAGGTGGGGGCATTAAAAAACTGTTTTTT. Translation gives CASSLGGGIKKLFF.

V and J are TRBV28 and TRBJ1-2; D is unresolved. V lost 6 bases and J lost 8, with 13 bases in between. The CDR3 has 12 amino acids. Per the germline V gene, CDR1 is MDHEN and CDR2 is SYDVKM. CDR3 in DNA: TGTGCCAGCAGGTTCTTAGGGAAGGGCTACACCTTC. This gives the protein CASRFLGKGYTF.

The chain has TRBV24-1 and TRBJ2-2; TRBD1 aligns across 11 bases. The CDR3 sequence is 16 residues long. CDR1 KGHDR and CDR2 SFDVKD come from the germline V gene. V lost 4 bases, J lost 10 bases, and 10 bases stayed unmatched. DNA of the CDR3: TGTGCCACCAGTGAACCCGGACAGGGGGCTGATGAGGAGCTGTTTTTT. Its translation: CATSEPGQGADEELFF.

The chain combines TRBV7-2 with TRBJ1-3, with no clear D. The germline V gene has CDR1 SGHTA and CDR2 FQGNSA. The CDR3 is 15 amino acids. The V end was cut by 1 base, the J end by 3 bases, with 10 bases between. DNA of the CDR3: TGTGCCAGCAGCTTAGAAGTAAGAGGTGGAAACACCATATATTTT. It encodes CASSLEVRGGNTIYF.

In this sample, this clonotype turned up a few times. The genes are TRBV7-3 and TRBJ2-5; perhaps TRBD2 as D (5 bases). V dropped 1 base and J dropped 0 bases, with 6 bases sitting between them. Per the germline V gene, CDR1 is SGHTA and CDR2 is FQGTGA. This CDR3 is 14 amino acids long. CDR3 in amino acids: CASSLSGYQETQYF. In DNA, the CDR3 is TGTGCCAGCAGCTTAAGCGGGTACCAAGAGACCCAGTACTTC.

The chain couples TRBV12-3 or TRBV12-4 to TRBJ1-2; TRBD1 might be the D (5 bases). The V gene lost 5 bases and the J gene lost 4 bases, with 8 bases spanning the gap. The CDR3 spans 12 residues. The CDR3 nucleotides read TGTGCCAGCAGTCGACAGCTCTATGGCTACACCTTC. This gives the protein CASSRQLYGYTF.

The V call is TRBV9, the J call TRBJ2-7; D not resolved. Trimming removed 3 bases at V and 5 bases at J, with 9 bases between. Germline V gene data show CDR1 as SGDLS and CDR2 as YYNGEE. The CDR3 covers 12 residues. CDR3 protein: CASSATFDEQYF. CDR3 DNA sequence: TGTGCCAGCAGCGCCACTTTCGACGAGCAGTACTTC.

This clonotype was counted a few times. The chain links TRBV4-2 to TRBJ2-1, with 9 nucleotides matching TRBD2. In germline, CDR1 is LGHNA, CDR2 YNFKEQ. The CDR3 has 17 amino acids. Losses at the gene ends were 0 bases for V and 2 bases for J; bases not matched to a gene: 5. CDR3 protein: CASSQEGGGAPYNEQFF. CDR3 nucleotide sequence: TGTGCCAGCAGCCAAGAGGGCGGGGGGGCCCCCTACAATGAGCAGTTCTTC.

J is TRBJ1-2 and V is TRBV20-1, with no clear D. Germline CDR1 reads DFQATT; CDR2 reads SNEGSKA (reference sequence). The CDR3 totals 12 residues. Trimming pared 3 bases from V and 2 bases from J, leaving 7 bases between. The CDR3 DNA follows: TGCAGTGCTAGGAAGGACAACTATGGCTACACCTTC. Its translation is CSARKDNYGYTF.

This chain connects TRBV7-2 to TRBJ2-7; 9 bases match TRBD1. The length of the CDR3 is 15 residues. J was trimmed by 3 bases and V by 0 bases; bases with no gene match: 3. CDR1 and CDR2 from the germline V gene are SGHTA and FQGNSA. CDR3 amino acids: CASSLAGQGFYEQYF. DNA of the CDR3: TGTGCCAGCAGCTTAGCGGGACAGGGATTCTACGAGCAGTACTTC.

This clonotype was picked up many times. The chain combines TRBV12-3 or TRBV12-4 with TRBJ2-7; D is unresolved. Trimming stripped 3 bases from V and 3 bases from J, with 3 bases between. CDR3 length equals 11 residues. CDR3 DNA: TGTGCCAGCAGTTTCCTCTACGAGCAGTACTTC. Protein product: CASSFLYEQYF.

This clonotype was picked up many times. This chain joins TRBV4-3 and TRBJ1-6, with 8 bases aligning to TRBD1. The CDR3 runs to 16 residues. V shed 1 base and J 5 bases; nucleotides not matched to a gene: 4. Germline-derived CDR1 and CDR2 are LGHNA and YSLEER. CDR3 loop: CASSQGTGLNNSPLHF. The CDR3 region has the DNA TGCGCCAGCAGCCAAGGGACAGGGTTGAATAATTCACCCCTCCACTTT.

DNA of the CDR3: TGCGCCAGCAGCCAAGAACCCAGAGCCCACGAGCAGTACTTC. Its translation is CASSQEPRAHEQYF. The V call is TRBV4-3, the J call TRBJ2-7; no definite D call. CDR3 size: 14 residues. Germline assignment: CDR1 LGHNA and CDR2 YSLEER. With 0 bases removed from V and 5 bases from J, the gap between germline ends came to 11 bases.